This T cell receptor beta chain is drawn from a study of T cells after yellow fever vaccination (dated by TCRdb to about 2019). Regarding the study in general: Libraries from fractions with low cell numbers were prepared with the SMART-Seq v4 Ultra Low Input RNA kit. To follow T-cell clones before and after both primary and booster YFV17D yellow fever vaccination, bulk TCR alpha and beta repertoires underwent longitudinal sequencing. Two healthy male donors, one aged 18 to 30 and one aged 30 to 40 years, made up the cohort. Blood was drawn at multiple timepoints before and after primary and secondary immunization, with bulk PBMC replicates and cell subsets isolated.

This clonotype was counted a few times. Its antigen is not yet known. Qualities for individual bases were not recorded, and no much larger clone is one base off. Synthesis of TCR cDNA relied on 5'RACE template switching, a step that introduced a universal primer site along with unique molecular identifiers. Priming for cDNA synthesis came from both the TCR alpha and TCR beta constant segments. Library amplification involved two PCR steps, and the second step added sample barcodes and sequencing adapters. Libraries were sequenced on Illumina HiSeq 2500 (2x100 bp) or NovaSeq (2x150 bp). In the original analysis: MIGEC was used to demultiplex reads and collapse the reads into UMI consensus sequences, and MiXCR was used for V(D)J alignment. Vaccine-responding clonotypes were identified with edgeR using replicate PBMC samples, with FDR below 0.01 and a log2 fold change above 5 up to day 15 being required. Each bulk clonotype was labeled CD4 or CD8 based on which sequenced repertoire, CD4 or CD8, contained the clonotype at higher abundance. The public sequencing data were trimmed at Q25 with fastp and processed into clonotypes with MiXCR by TCRdb, which kept only in-frame beta chains. Under each unique CDR3 protein, matching rows form one entry showing the most common genes and DNA. The V and J calls shown here were made by TCRdb, not taken from the authors' results. Present in this sample are about 240,000 distinct CDR3 sequences, around 7% of which were seen just once. About 0.85% of the sample belongs to the ten largest clones.

Sample treatment or condition, as interpreted from the label and publication: live attenuated yellow fever vaccine strain. PBMCs were isolated from peripheral blood using a standard Ficoll-Paque protocol. Dynabeads CD4 and CD8 positive selection kits were used to isolate CD4 and CD8 T-cell fractions. TriZol was used to extract RNA from bulk PBMCs, from CD4 and CD8 fractions, and from dextramer-positive and dextramer-negative fractions. Broader findings and caveats from the paper: Most clones expanded after primary vaccination (around 96% of CD4 and 88% of CD8) were re-detected after the booster, suggesting that broad memory maintenance occurred. A small share of clonotypes occurred in both CD4 and CD8 compartments, likely arising from convergent recombination. FACS-sorted repertoires could contain abundant contaminating clonotypes from the bulk population, so computational filtering was required. The study included only a couple of donors, which limits how far the findings can be generalized. Compared with the primary T-cell response, the secondary T-cell response was weaker but faster, peaking on day 5 rather than day 15.

Relative to germline, V is 6 bases shorter and J is 4 bases shorter, with 15 bases between their ends. As encoded in the germline V gene, CDR1 is MNHEY while CDR2 is SVGEGT. From the cysteine up to the phenylalanine, the CDR3 has a length of 14 residues. Of all the DNA, just the CDR3 is kept, 42 bases in frame from base 1. The chain employs TRBV6-2 or TRBV6-3 and TRBJ1-2; TRBD1 might be the D gene, on 6 matching bases. The sample here was CD4+ T cells sorted from PBMCs, taken 15 days after the yellow fever booster vaccination. The origin of this receptor is a man between 25 and 39 years old who received the YFV17D yellow fever vaccine. The nucleotide sequence is TGTGCCAGCAGACTAGGGGGACGGCGCTATGGCTACACCTTC. This yields the protein CASRLGGRRYGYTF.